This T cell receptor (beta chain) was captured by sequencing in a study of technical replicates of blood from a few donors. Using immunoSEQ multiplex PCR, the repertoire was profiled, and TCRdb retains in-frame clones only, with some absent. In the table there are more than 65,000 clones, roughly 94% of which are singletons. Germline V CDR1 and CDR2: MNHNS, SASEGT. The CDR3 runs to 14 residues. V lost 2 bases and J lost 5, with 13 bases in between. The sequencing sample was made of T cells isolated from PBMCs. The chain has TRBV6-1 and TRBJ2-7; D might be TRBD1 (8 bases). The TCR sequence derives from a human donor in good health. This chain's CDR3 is CASSESGTGHEQYF. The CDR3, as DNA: TGTGCCAGCAGTGAAAGCGGGACAGGACACGAGCAGTACTTC.